This TCR beta chain was profiled in a study of blood T cell repertoires in COVID-19. Study overall: The origin of the acute and convalescent COVID-19 samples was the United States, Italy and Spain. Sources were T cells, B-cell-depleted T cells, or PBMCs; the material itself was cDNA or gDNA.

In the original workflow: It was from reference gene primer amplification that nucleated cell counts were estimated. Repertoires were generated with immunoSEQ multiplex PCR, while TCRdb's copy carries only in-frame clones and drops some. V and J calls and clone size are copied from that table; D and trimming were computed from the DNA. The data hold some 200,000 clones, with about 79% observed a single time. Sample: peripheral blood. The clonotype originates from a man aged 45 to 65 with active or convalescent COVID-19.

CDR3 nucleotides: TGTGCCAGCAGCTTCTCCCCTAGCACAGATACGCAGTATTTT. Translating it yields CASSFSPSTDTQYF. This chain connects TRBV7-3 to TRBJ2-3; D remains ambiguous. This CDR3 comprises 14 residues. V was shortened by 3 bases and J by 0 bases, with 7 bases between the two germline ends. Per germline, CDR1 SGHTA and CDR2 FQGTGA.